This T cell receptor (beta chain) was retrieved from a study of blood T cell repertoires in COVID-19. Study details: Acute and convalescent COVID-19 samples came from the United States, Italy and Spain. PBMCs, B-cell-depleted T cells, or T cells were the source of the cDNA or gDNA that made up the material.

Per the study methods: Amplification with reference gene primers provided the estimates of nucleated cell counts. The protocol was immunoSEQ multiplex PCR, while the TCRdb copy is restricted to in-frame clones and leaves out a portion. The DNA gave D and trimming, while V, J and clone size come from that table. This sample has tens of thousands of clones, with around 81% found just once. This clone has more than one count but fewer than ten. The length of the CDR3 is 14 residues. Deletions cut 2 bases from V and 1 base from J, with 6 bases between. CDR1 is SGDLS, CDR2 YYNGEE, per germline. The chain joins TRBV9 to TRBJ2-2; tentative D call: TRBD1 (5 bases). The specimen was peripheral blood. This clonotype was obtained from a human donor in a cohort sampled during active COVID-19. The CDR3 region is CASSVTGNTGELFF. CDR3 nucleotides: TGTGCCAGCAGCGTCACAGGGAACACCGGGGAGCTGTTTTTT.